This TCR beta chain came from a study of cytomegalovirus exposure and HLA in healthy donors. Background on the study: Among the 350 to 500 donors who were genotyped, over 70% fell in the genetic ancestry cluster that is associated with self-reported Caucasian donors.

V shed 3 bases, J shed 7 bases, and the junction held 5 bases outside the gene matches. The germline gives CDR1 SGHNT, CDR2 YYREEE (reference sequence). CDR3 length equals 14 residues. PCR amplification relied on 60 Vbeta primers (plus 13 Jbeta primers). TCRdb keeps only in-frame clones here, not all; method: immunoSEQ multiplex PCR. The listing contains some 120,000 clones. Study-level results: A missense variant in DCLRE1C was later tied to TCR beta V- and J-gene trimming.

With respect to this clone: The antigen is undetermined.

Nominally healthy donors were sampled, though unrecorded immune exposures were likely. The rearrangement uses TRBV5-4 and TRBJ1-4, with 8 positions matching TRBD1. The sequence came from a man aged 30 to 45 in good health and CMV-seronegative. Specimen: PBMCs. CDR3 sequence reads: CASSSAGGGEKLFF. CDR3 in DNA: TGTGCCAGCAGCTCTGCAGGGGGCGGTGAAAAACTGTTTTTT.